This TCR beta chain was recovered during a study of T cells after yellow fever vaccination. Study-wide findings and caveats: Some clonotypes, a small share, were shared between CD4 and CD8 compartments.

Concerning this clonotype itself: The antigen is undetermined.

Trimming shortened V by 8 bases and J by 2 bases, and 15 bases separated the two germline ends. The length of the CDR3 is 13 residues. Germline values: CDR1 SQVTM, CDR2 ANQGSEA. A single record per CDR3 protein comes from TCRdb applying MiXCR to the 5' RACE reads. The sample yields a few hundred thousand distinct CDR3 sequences, approximately 10% seen once. The V gene is TRBV29-1, the J gene TRBJ1-1; maybe TRBD1 (6 bases). The clonotype comes from a man between 18 and 35 years old who received the YFV17D yellow fever vaccine. Sample: PBMCs, taken on the day of the first yellow fever vaccination. The CDR3 loop reads CSFSGAPNTEAFF. The DNA of the CDR3 is TGCAGCTTCTCAGGGGCCCCTAACACTGAAGCTTTCTTT.